This TCR beta chain was documented in a study of metastatic and nonmetastatic thyroid tumors (dated by TCRdb to 2020 to 2021). Background on the whole study: For patients with malignant and with benign thyroid disease, the researchers compared repertoires between peripheral blood samples and tumor or nodule tissue samples. What the study reported, not specific to this receptor: In both blood and tumor samples, TCR beta diversity was reported to be significantly higher in malignant tumors than in benign nodules.

To prepare the library, PCR was applied. Sequenced on an Illumina HiSeq 4000. High-throughput sequencing was used to profile the TCR beta-chain CDR3 region of every patient. As for the original processing: CDR3 differences across clinicopathological groups were used to build a classifier for discriminating distant-metastatic papillary thyroid cancer patients. To measure repertoire diversity the researchers used the Shannon index, while the Morisita-Horn index served to gauge how similar the tumor and blood repertoires were. TCRdb applied fastp at Q25 and MiXCR to the public reads, then kept only in-frame beta chains. None of the V and J calls come from the authors' own analysis; TCRdb made them. This sample gives about 5,500 clones in total; 30% to 45% of them show up just once. About 17% of the sample is in the top ten clones. With respect to this clone: There is no known antigen for this receptor. Within one base of it there is no much larger clone, and no base qualities were kept.

None of the patients had been given any treatment before thyroid surgery. Patient clinical samples collected from 2012 to 2018 were retrospectively analysed using T-cell receptor beta sequencing. The germline V gene (reference sequence) specifies MNHNY as CDR1 and SVGAGI as CDR2. Spanning cysteine to phenylalanine, the CDR3 consists of 16 amino acids. Only the CDR3 DNA stays, 48 bases, in frame from base 1. V ends up 0 bases short and J 6 bases short, with an unmatched junction base count of 10. The source is a male donor with papillary thyroid cancer or a benign thyroid nodule (not recorded which). Some clones in this sample may be carry-over from other donors' samples. This receptor chain uses TRBV6-6 and TRBJ2-7; 8 of the junction bases match TRBD2. Specimen: tumor tissue. Here the CDR3 is given as CASSYSRTGGPGEQYF. The nucleotide sequence is TGTGCCAGCAGTTACTCGAGAACGGGAGGGCCTGGCGAGCAGTACTTC.